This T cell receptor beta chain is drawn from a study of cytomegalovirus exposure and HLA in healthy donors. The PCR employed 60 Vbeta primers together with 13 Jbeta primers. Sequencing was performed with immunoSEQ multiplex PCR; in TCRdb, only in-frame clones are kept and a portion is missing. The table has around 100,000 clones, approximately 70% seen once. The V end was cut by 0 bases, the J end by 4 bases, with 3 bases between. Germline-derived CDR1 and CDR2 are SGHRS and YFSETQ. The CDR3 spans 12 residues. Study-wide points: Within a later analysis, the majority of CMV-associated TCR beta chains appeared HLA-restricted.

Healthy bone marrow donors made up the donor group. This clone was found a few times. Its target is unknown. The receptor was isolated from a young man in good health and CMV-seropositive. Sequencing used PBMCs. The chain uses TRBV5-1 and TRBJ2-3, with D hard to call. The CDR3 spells CASSLAADTQYF. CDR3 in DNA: TGCGCCAGCAGCTTGGCAGCAGATACGCAGTATTTT.